This paragraph reports one T cell receptor beta chain. This specimen comes from a study of cytomegalovirus exposure and HLA in healthy donors. Germline V lookup: CDR1 LNHDA, CDR2 SQIVND (reference sequence). V lost 4 bases, J lost 8 bases, and 5 bases stayed unmatched. The CDR3 extends over 13 amino acids. Amplification used 60 Vbeta primers and 13 Jbeta primers. In the original analysis: Some 12 million shared chains were among the 80 million or so unique TCR beta chains that a later analysis counted. Data came from immunoSEQ multiplex PCR; TCRdb stores just in-frame clones and leaves some out. Clonal size and the V and J genes are those of that table, whereas D and trimming came from the DNA. The repertoire holds roughly 120,000 clones, with 80% as singletons.

Specimen: PBMCs. The source of this sequence is a human donor in good health. The chain joins TRBV19 to TRBJ2-1; 7 bases agree with TRBD1. CDR3 residues: CASSTDRIYEQFF. DNA of the CDR3: TGTGCCAGTAGTACGGACAGGATTTATGAGCAGTTCTTC.